This T cell receptor beta chain was profiled in a study of cytomegalovirus exposure and HLA in healthy donors. The data were produced by immunoSEQ multiplex PCR, yet TCRdb's version contains in-frame clones alone and is incomplete. The sample has over 100,000 clones, roughly 86% seen once. The CDR3 is made up of 15 amino acids. CDR1 and CDR2 from the germline V gene are SQVTM and ANQGSEA. The ends lost 4 bases at V and 3 bases at J; junction bases unmatched: 11. This clonotype was sampled from a woman aged 18 to 35 in good health and CMV-seronegative. The genes are TRBV29-1 and TRBJ2-7; 8 bases are a match to TRBD1. The sequenced sample consisted of PBMCs. The CDR3 region is CSVGGGQARIYEQYF. In DNA form, the CDR3 reads TGCAGCGTTGGAGGGGGACAGGCCAGAATCTACGAGCAGTACTTC.